The subject of this entry is one T cell receptor beta chain. It has no known antigen specificity. Per-base qualities were not stored, and no clone one base away is much larger. The trim is 7 bases for V and 4 bases for J, with a gap of 16 bases between the germline ends. The CDR3, from cysteine to phenylalanine, totals 14 residues. Here the CDR3 DNA is all that survives: 42 bases in frame from base 1. The germline V gene (reference sequence) gives CDR1 as MNHNY and CDR2 as SVGAGI. The cohort comprised hundreds of healthy bone marrow donors. All cohort members were sampled while nominally healthy, although unrecorded immune exposures were likely present. The donor tested CMV seropositive, placing the donor among the 289 seropositive members of the cohort. A peripheral blood sample was provided by each donor, and peripheral blood mononuclear cells were used for TCR beta sequencing. The Qiagen DNeasy Blood Extraction Kit was used to extract genomic DNA from the blood cell samples.

The data belong to a study of cytomegalovirus exposure and HLA in healthy donors (dated by TCRdb to 2016 to 2017). Looking at the study overall: An earlier analysis of fewer than 750 of the donors reported around 280 Gb of sequence data and about 120 million unique TCR beta sequences obtained from some 170 million T cells. The number of donors typed differed by locus, with about 629-630 for A, B, C, DRB1 and DQB1, about 500 for DQA1, 600 to 610 for DPA1, and some 470 for DPB1. The study combined high-throughput TCR immunosequencing, statistical association of individual TCRs with disease status, and machine learning to predict cytomegalovirus infection status. Rather than drawing on any new phenotypic data, the later analysis identified candidate immune exposures from TCR beta sequences and the way those sequences occurred across donors. A later genetic analysis took genome-wide SNP genotypes for 398 of the 666 donors and used that subset as a discovery cohort. Among roughly 400 genotyped donors of the cohort, an average of 235,054 unique TCR beta nucleotide sequences were sequenced per donor, about a sixth of them non-productive. Donor age, sex, ethnicity and CMV serostatus were compiled alongside the repertoire data. Both class I and class II loci were covered by HLA typing, at four-digit resolution. The study used immunosequencing to profile the T cell repertoires of several hundred subjects and linked those repertoires to cytomegalovirus serostatus. Every discovery cohort repertoire had been produced on one sequencing platform. A later analysis re-analyzed previously published TCR beta repertoires from approximately 700 donors and added high-resolution HLA genotyping to study TCR occurrence patterns. In addition to the first cohort of 650 to 800 subjects, a separate validation cohort of 100 to 150 different subjects was used. Of the roughly 400 genotyped donors, over 70% fell in the genetic ancestry cluster associated with self-reported Caucasian donors. The study aimed to test whether signatures of past pathogen exposure could be identified by cataloging public T cell receptors. An early release that covered roughly 600 HLA-typed donors contained approximately 300 gigabases of sequencing data and tens of millions of unique TCR sequences. Several DR-DQ haplotypes were handled as single units for association and clustering because linkage in the cohort was strong. In an earlier analysis of around 540 of the donors, high-throughput TCR beta sequencing was used to judge whether each TCR beta V gene segment behaved as functional or pseudogenic.

The library was built by means of the immunoSEQ multiplex PCR assay. For the multiplex PCR, a mixture combining 60 forward primers for TCR Vbeta segments and 13 reverse primers for TCR Jbeta segments was used. A multiplex PCR assay on genomic DNA amplified the CDR3 region of rearranged TCR beta genes. Amplified TCR beta libraries were sequenced as 87-base-pair reads on the Illumina HiSeq System. In the original analysis: A later analysis counted about 76 million unique TCR beta chains across the 550 to 800 repertoires, and 10 million to 11 million of these chains were shared by at least two donors. A nearest-neighbor algorithm error-corrected the raw reads and collapsed the reads into unique sequences, merging closely related sequences to remove PCR and sequencing errors. To assign V, D and J gene segments, CDR3 sequences were aligned to IMGT reference sequences. For a sequence to be retained, a match of at least six nucleotides to both a V gene segment and a J gene segment was required. A rearrangement was called productive if the CDR3 had no stop codons and remained in frame with V and J, and every other rearrangement was called non-productive. Following IMGT convention, CDR3 was defined as the stretch from the second conserved V-encoded cysteine up to the conserved J-encoded phenylalanine. In an earlier analysis of roughly 610 of the donors, sequences lacking an unambiguous match to a single V gene segment were excluded. In an earlier analysis of around 590 of the donors, a V segment was called functional when productive rearrangements were above 56.7%, and segregating when the standard deviation between donors exceeded 5%. To diagnose cytomegalovirus status from the catalog of TCR beta chain sequences, a statistical classification framework was built. A later analysis assigned V and J genes by comparing TCR nucleotide sequences with IMGT/GENE-DB human TR gene sequences. A later analysis assigned CDR3 sequences and most-parsimonious VDJ recombination scenarios with the TCRdist pipeline. In a later analysis, every TCR beta chain was defined by the combination of its CDR3 amino acid sequence and its V-gene family, and reads without a unique V-gene family were dropped. To address suspected cross-contamination and a sequencing artifact, a later analysis removed roughly 640 highly shared, low-generation-probability nucleotide sequences. In a later analysis, a clonal expansion index for each public chain was calculated from normalized within-repertoire ranks of inferred template counts. In a later analysis, generation probabilities were computed using a VDJ recombination model fitted to out-of-frame rearrangements, and the results were checked against IGoR. Hypergeometric tests were used in a later analysis to score TCR-TCR, TCR-HLA and TCR-CMV co-occurrence, with a repertoire-size bias correction applied to the TCR pairs. False discovery rates were estimated in a later analysis by permuting HLA or CMV assignments 20 times. A later analysis grouped co-occurring TCRs with DBSCAN, adding TCRdist sequence similarity when clustering within HLA-allele-positive subsets. Co-occurrence clustering excluded repertoires with fewer than 30,000 or more than 120,000 public chains, plus five with anomalous nucleotide sharing. Sourced from immuneACCESS, this table was stored by TCRdb with only in-frame sequences that have V and J called. A share of the clones is absent; for the studies checked, an unresolved V gene accounts for under half, and the remainder has no known explanation. The V and J calls and clone size come from that table; D and trimming were worked out from the DNA. This sample has about 110,000 clones in its table, and just under 70% of those were observed once. 5.4% of the sample comes from the top ten.

Study-wide conclusions, independent of this receptor: In a later genetic analysis, a missense DCLRE1C variant was associated with V-gene and J-gene trimming of TCR beta chains, and the association was replicated in an independent cohort. A later analysis associated about 17,000 TCR beta sequences with specific HLA alleles at a false discovery rate of 0.05. The authors suggested that the approach could potentially be extended to other disease states and immunological phenotypes. A later analysis found that most CMV-associated TCR beta chains appeared HLA-restricted, with HLA associations seemingly driven largely by CMV exposure. Several of the top co-occurrence clusters appeared to be linked to parvovirus B19, influenza, CMV and Epstein-Barr virus, according to a later analysis. In the study, around 150 TCR beta chains were listed as associated with cytomegalovirus. A later analysis found that HLA-associated TCR beta chains were more clonally expanded and had lower generation probabilities than equally common non-associated chains. A cluster of highly shared sequence variants was judged likely to represent a technical artifact of the sequencing pipeline. Correlated functional status among segregating V segments might reflect linkage disequilibrium, but an unknown experimental factor could not be ruled out. Roughly uniform sequencing depth across donors was assumed in presence/absence analyses, although this assumption may not hold. According to a later genetic analysis, donors in an Asian-associated ancestry cluster had fewer N-insertions in productive TCRs than the approximately 630-donor mean. A further reported finding was that TCR beta sequences accurately predicted the HLA-A and HLA-B alleles for most subjects in the first cohort. In both the original and validation cohorts, the classifier was reported to diagnose cytomegalovirus status with high specificity and sensitivity. The cohort was sequenced for TCR beta chains only, and without alpha or paired-chain data the features that could be detected were limited. A few of the identified cytomegalovirus-associated TCR beta chains were confirmed in vitro to be specific for cytomegalovirus antigens. Assigning TCR associations to individual alleles was difficult when HLA alleles, especially DR and DQ, strongly co-occurred. The earlier analysis of fewer than 750 of the donors excluded over 15 rarely observed V segments, including chromosome 9 orphons, because counts were too low. Because some donors lacked HLA typing at each locus, the association tests relied only on the typed subset. Some IMGT-functional V segments, including TRBV6-2 and TRBV6-3, could not be distinguished by the 87-base-pair reads and were therefore excluded. In an earlier analysis of some 540 of the donors, most TCR beta V segments appeared in productive rearrangements about 87% or about 30% of the time, broadly matching IMGT annotations. For the cohort, immune exposure information was limited to CMV serostatus. In a later analysis, the rate of TCR association differed among HLA loci, with DRB1 alleles having the most associated TCRs and HLA-C alleles having the fewest. Most TCR sequences were seen in very few donors, while some public TCRs were found in many individuals.

Recombination joined TRBV6-6 with TRBJ1-2; the D segment could be TRBD1, given 5 matching bases. Sequenced sample: PBMCs. The sequence was collected from a woman aged 70 to 79 in good health and CMV-seropositive. The DNA sequence is as follows: TGTGCCAGCACCCCCCGGGGCGGGGGCTATGGCTACACCTTC. Its product reads: CASTPRGGGYGYTF.